Below, 31 T cell receptor beta chains from the same sample are listed, as sequenced in a study of T cells in Graves' hyperthyroidism and ophthalmopathy. Researchers amplified the TCR beta CDR3 regions from RNA transcripts. Carried out on the TCR CDR3, a first-round RT-PCR used the HTBI primer set. TCRdb called the multiplex PCR reads again in MiXCR, with one record for every CDR3 protein. The table records about 96,000 distinct CDR3 sequences, over 50% of them present only once. The sequenced sample was blood. These receptor sequences come from a woman aged 40 to 50 with Graves' hyperthyroidism.

This chain links TRBV7-3 with TRBJ2-2; D remains unclear. This CDR3 spans 14 amino acids. Trimming left V 5 bases short and J 4 bases short, with 11 bases between. Germline CDR1 is SGHTA and CDR2 is FQGTGA. This CDR3 is CASSQLRFTGELFF. The DNA for the CDR3 is TGTGCCAGCAGCCAGCTCAGGTTCACCGGGGAGCTGTTTTTT.

This clonotype was observed many times. The gene calls are TRBV7-2 and TRBJ1-1, with a weak D call TRBD1 (6 bases). This CDR3 contains 16 residues. CDR1 and CDR2 from the germline V gene are SGHTA and FQGNSA. V gave up 3 bases and J gave up 3 bases, with 17 bases separating them. Here the CDR3 reads CASSFRTELIYTEAFF. CDR3 coding DNA: TGTGCCAGCAGCTTTAGGACAGAACTCATCTACACTGAAGCTTTCTTT.

In its sample, this clonotype was seen many times. The chain employs TRBV7-9 and TRBJ1-1; the D is unclear. In germline, CDR1 is SEHNR, CDR2 FQNEAQ (reference sequence). There are 12 residues in the CDR3. V dropped 4 bases and J dropped 6 bases, with 9 bases sitting between them. This CDR3 is CASSSIAPEAFF. The CDR3 DNA reads as TGTGCCAGCAGCTCAATCGCCCCTGAAGCTTTCTTT.

This clonotype was counted at least ten times. The CDR3 sequence: CASSPRDRVAFF. The DNA for the CDR3 is TGTGCCAGCAGCCCCCGGGACAGGGTGGCTTTCTTT. The chain combines TRBV7-9 with TRBJ1-1; 9 nucleotides agree with TRBD1. CDR3 size: 12 residues. Germline trimming cut 5 bases from V and 11 bases from J; bases unmatched to any gene: 6. Per germline, CDR1 SEHNR and CDR2 FQNEAQ (reference sequence).

This clonotype appeared many times. This chain links TRBV2 with TRBJ2-3; no clear D. Trimming left V 0 bases short and J 3 bases short, with 4 bases between. This CDR3 spans 13 amino acids. Germline V CDR1 and CDR2: SNHLY, FYNNEI. The CDR3 spells CASSEARTDTQYF. In DNA form, the CDR3 reads TGTGCCAGCAGTGAAGCAAGGACAGATACGCAGTATTTT.

V is TRBV20-1 and J is TRBJ1-1; perhaps TRBD1 as D (5 bases). CDR3 length: 14 amino acids. The germline V gene has CDR1 DFQATT and CDR2 SNEGSKA (reference sequence). The V end lost 0 bases, the J end lost 6 bases, and 14 bases lay between the germline ends. The CDR3 region is CSARDFTRGPEAFF. The DNA for the CDR3 is TGCAGTGCTAGAGATTTTACCCGGGGCCCTGAAGCTTTCTTT.

This clonotype has a count of ten or more. The chain carries TRBV7-2 and TRBJ1-5; D unresolved. With 7 bases removed from V and 0 bases from J, the gap between germline ends came to 13 bases. The CDR3 runs to 15 residues. Germline values: CDR1 SGHTA, CDR2 FQGNSA. In nucleotides, the CDR3 is TGTGCCAGCACCCCGGACGGCTATAGCAATCAGCCCCAGCATTTT. It codes for CASTPDGYSNQPQHF.

This clonotype has a count of ten or more. The CDR3 sequence: CASSMLAGGPIYEQYF. The CDR3 DNA reads as TGTGCCAGTAGTATGTTAGCGGGAGGGCCGATCTACGAGCAGTACTTC. This chain joins TRBV19 and TRBJ2-7; 11 bases align to TRBD2. Germline CDR1 reads LNHDA; CDR2 reads SQIVND (reference sequence). V was clipped by 3 bases and J by 3 bases; unmatched bases: 7. This CDR3 is 16 amino acids long.

The rearrangement links TRBV10-3 to TRBJ2-7, with a possible D match to TRBD1 (5 bases). The germline CDR1 and CDR2 sequences are ENHRY and SYGVKD. The CDR3 runs to 15 residues. Trimming cost V 11 bases and J 2 bases, with 22 bases left between them. CDR3 region: CAASSVRQPTYEQYF. CDR3 sequence (DNA): TGTGCCGCCAGCAGCGTACGACAGCCAACCTACGAGCAGTACTTC.

As concerns this clonotype: Germline and junction disagree at one end, which may indicate a read error. The J gene is TRBJ2-7, the V gene TRBV9, with D unresolved. Germline loops: CDR1 SGDLS, CDR2 YYNGEE. The CDR3 length is 8 residues. The DNA of the CDR3 is TGTGCCAGCAGCCCTAGGGACTTC. It yields the protein CASSPRDF.

This clonotype was counted only a few times. This rearrangement joins TRBV29-1 to TRBJ2-5, with TRBD2 as a possible D gene (6 bases). The CDR3 totals 15 residues. The germline V and J ends were trimmed by 3 bases and 5 bases, with 19 bases remaining between them. Germline CDR1 reads SQVTM; CDR2 reads ANQGSEA. CDR3 region: CSVDGTGNTGETQYF. The CDR3 coding sequence is TGCAGCGTTGACGGGACTGGGAACACCGGGGAGACCCAGTACTTC.

As for this clonotype: The DNA is omitted, as the CDR3 cannot be located on it reliably, and the CDR3 follows TCRdb's listing. The chain uses TRBV7-9 and TRBJ1-5. Germline values: CDR1 SEHNR, CDR2 FQNEAQ (reference sequence). The CDR3 extends over 24 residues, inclusive of both ends. This chain's CDR3 is CASSNTEGSGYTFGVTAGNQPQHF.

The rearrangement uses TRBV13 and TRBJ1-5, with D possibly being TRBD1 (5 bases). Germline values: CDR1 PRHDT, CDR2 FYEKMQ (reference sequence). V lost 0 bases to trimming and J lost 5 bases, with 17 bases between them. The CDR3 extends over 17 amino acids. The CDR3 loop is CASSLGPGRVWDQPQHF. DNA of the CDR3: TGTGCCAGCAGCTTAGGCCCAGGCAGGGTTTGGGATCAGCCCCAGCATTTT.

The V call is TRBV20-1, the J call TRBJ1-2; D perhaps matches TRBD1 (5 bases). The CDR3 is 15 residues long. V was trimmed by 1 base and J by 8 bases, leaving 20 bases between them. Germline values: CDR1 DFQATT, CDR2 SNEGSKA (reference sequence). Here the CDR3 DNA reads TGCAGTGCTAGAGGAGATATAGCGGGAGAGGGGGGCTACACCTTC. The encoded protein is CSARGDIAGEGGYTF.

This clonotype was observed a few times. This chain connects TRBV10-3 to TRBJ1-6; 10 nucleotides match TRBD1. CDR3 length equals 15 residues. The V gene's germline CDR1 is ENHRY and CDR2 SYGVKD. V was clipped by 10 bases and J by 6 bases; unmatched bases: 9. The CDR3 sequence is CASTEGTGANSPLHF. The CDR3 DNA is TGTGCCAGCACCGAAGGGACAGGGGCTAATTCACCCCTCCACTTT.

This clonotype has more than one count but fewer than ten. The chain carries TRBV7-3 and TRBJ2-7, with TRBD1 identical over 7 bases. Losses at the gene ends were 6 bases for V and 5 bases for J; bases not matched to a gene: 10. Germline V gene sequence: CDR1 SGHTA, CDR2 FQGTGA. The CDR3 contains 14 residues. The CDR3 coding sequence is TGTGCCAGCAGTTCGGACAGGACGTTTGACGAGCAGTACTTC. Amino acids: CASSSDRTFDEQYF.

With regard to this clonotype: This may be a read error, as it is one base from a much larger clone. The chain recombines TRBV20-1 with TRBJ1-1, with D possibly being TRBD1 (6 bases). The germline gives CDR1 DFQATT, CDR2 SNEGSKA (reference sequence). This CDR3 contains 15 residues. The CDR3 DNA is TGCGGTGCCAAAGACAGGCGCCAGATCATCACTGAAGCTTTCTTT. This gives the protein CGAKDRRQIITEAFF.

The rearrangement joins TRBV7-9 to TRBJ1-2; 10 bases map to TRBD1. Germline V gene sequence: CDR1 SEHNR, CDR2 FQNEAQ (reference sequence). The V segment lost 3 bases and the J segment 3 bases; nucleotides outside the gene matches: 7. This CDR3 spans 16 amino acids. The CDR3 DNA reads as TGTGCCAGCAGCTTTGAGGGACAGGGGATCGACTATGGCTACACCTTC. Its protein product is CASSFEGQGIDYGYTF.

V is TRBV9 and J is TRBJ1-4; D remains ambiguous. This CDR3 region has 14 residues. Trimming pared 6 bases from V and 6 bases from J, leaving 15 bases between. Germline-derived CDR1 and CDR2 are SGDLS and YYNGEE. CDR3 sequence (DNA): TGTGCCAGCAACTACGAACCGATGGATGAAAAACTGTTTTTT. It specifies CASNYEPMDEKLFF. Full variable domain (rest looked up from reference TRBV9 and TRBJ1-4): DSGVTQTPKHLITATGQRVTLRCSPRSGDLSVYWYQQSLDQGLQFLIQYYNGEERAKGNILERFSAQQFPDLHSELNLSSLELGDSALYFCASNYEPMDEKLFFGSGTQLSVL.

This clonotype was recorded many times. The chain couples TRBV9 to TRBJ1-1; D is unclear. The CDR3 is 14 amino acids. Trimming removed 4 bases from V and 4 bases from J, with 14 bases in between. The germline gives CDR1 SGDLS, CDR2 YYNGEE. CDR3 DNA sequence: TGTGCCAGCAGCCAGGCCCCGGACGGCACTGAAGCTTTCTTT. Protein product: CASSQAPDGTEAFF.

This clonotype was counted at least ten times. This chain uses TRBV29-1 with TRBJ1-2, with D possibly TRBD1 on 5 matching bases. The germline V gene has CDR1 SQVTM and CDR2 ANQGSEA. This CDR3 has 16 residues. V lost 8 bases to trimming and J lost 4 bases, with 26 bases between them. In DNA form, the CDR3 reads TGCAGCTCCGTAGGGGCCGCTGGGGAGGTGGGCTATGGCTACACCTTC. Amino acids: CSSVGAAGEVGYGYTF.

This clonotype was observed at least ten times. The CDR3 here is CASSATRTDAEAFF. The CDR3 region has the DNA TGTGCCAGCAGCGCGACTAGGACGGACGCTGAAGCTTTCTTT. The chain employs TRBV9 and TRBJ1-1; no reliable D call. Trimming cost V 3 bases and J 6 bases, with 15 bases left between them. This CDR3 spans 14 amino acids. Germline V lookup: CDR1 SGDLS, CDR2 YYNGEE.

This clonotype was seen at least ten times. The chain is built from TRBV20-1 and TRBJ1-6; D perhaps matches TRBD1 (6 bases). The CDR3 spans 14 residues. Trimming removed 5 bases from V and 5 bases from J, with 13 bases in between. Germline V CDR1 and CDR2: DFQATT, SNEGSKA (reference sequence). The CDR3 region has the DNA TGCAGTGCTTTTACCCGGACAGATAATTCACCCCTCCACTTT. Translated: CSAFTRTDNSPLHF.

The V gene is TRBV10-3, the J gene TRBJ1-1, with 7 bases aligning to TRBD1. Germline CDR1 reads ENHRY; CDR2 reads SYGVKD. The CDR3 is 17 residues long. Trimming cost V 5 bases and J 3 bases; bases outside gene matches: 15. This CDR3 reads CAISMRGSGTAYTEAFF. CDR3 in DNA: TGTGCCATCAGTATGAGGGGCTCTGGGACAGCGTACACTGAAGCTTTCTTT.

This clonotype was seen repeatedly, ten times or more. CDR3 region: CSTRTGGAYGYTF. CDR3 sequence (DNA): TGCAGCACCCGGACAGGGGGAGCCTATGGCTACACCTTC. This chain links TRBV29-1 with TRBJ1-2; 10 nucleotides agree with TRBD1. This CDR3 has 13 residues. V gave up 8 bases and J gave up 4 bases; unmatched junction bases: 7. Germline V CDR1 and CDR2: SQVTM, ANQGSEA.

This sequence joins TRBV29-1 and TRBJ2-7, with D perhaps TRBD1 (6 bases). The CDR3 has 13 residues. With 8 bases removed from V and 4 bases from J, the gap between germline ends came to 18 bases. The germline V gene has CDR1 SQVTM and CDR2 ANQGSEA. The CDR3 here is CSSVGGTGYEQYF. DNA for the CDR3: TGCAGCTCCGTAGGGGGTACGGGATACGAGCAGTACTTC.

V and J are TRBV29-1 and TRBJ1-1; D gene ambiguous. This CDR3 is 13 amino acids long. V lost 8 bases and J 1 base, leaving 14 bases between the germline ends. CDR1 and CDR2 (germline): SQVTM, ANQGSEA. CDR3 loop: CSLATSGNTEAFF. The DNA for the CDR3 is TGCAGCTTGGCGACAAGTGGGAACACTGAAGCTTTCTTT.

This chain connects TRBV12-3 or TRBV12-4 to TRBJ2-5; the match to TRBD2 covers 13 bases. The CDR3 runs 16 residues. The V segment lost 3 bases and the J segment 2 bases; nucleotides outside the gene matches: 3. In DNA form, the CDR3 reads TGTGCCAGCAGTTTGACTAGCGGGAGGAGACAAGAGACCCAGTACTTC. Protein: CASSLTSGRRQETQYF.

This clonotype appeared many times. The chain links TRBV5-8 to TRBJ2-5, with TRBD2 matching over 8 bases. Trimming cost V 6 bases and J 5 bases; bases outside gene matches: 9. The germline CDR1 and CDR2 sequences are SGHTS and YDEGEE. This CDR3 spans 14 amino acids. The CDR3 DNA sequence: TGTGCCAGCAAAACACAGGGCGGGGGGGAGACCCAGTACTTC. Translated: CASKTQGGGETQYF.

This clonotype was seen only a few times. The chain uses TRBV7-3 and TRBJ1-4; 9 bases are shared with TRBD1. Germline assignment: CDR1 SGHTA and CDR2 FQGTGA. The trim removed 8 bases at V and 8 bases at J, leaving 9 bases unmatched. The CDR3 has 14 residues. CDR3 sequence (DNA): TGTGCCAGCGGGGGTCGGGACAGGGAGGAAAAACTGTTTTTT. Its protein is CASGGRDREEKLFF.

This clonotype was observed many times. This rearrangement joins TRBV20-1 to TRBJ2-7; weak D call: TRBD1 (7 bases). Germline V CDR1 and CDR2: DFQATT, SNEGSKA (reference sequence). The V end was cut by 6 bases, the J end by 2 bases, with 17 bases between. CDR3 length: 14 amino acids. The CDR3 protein is CSAPGQWRAYEQYF. CDR3 nucleotide sequence: TGCAGTGCACCGGGACAGTGGAGGGCCTACGAGCAGTACTTC.